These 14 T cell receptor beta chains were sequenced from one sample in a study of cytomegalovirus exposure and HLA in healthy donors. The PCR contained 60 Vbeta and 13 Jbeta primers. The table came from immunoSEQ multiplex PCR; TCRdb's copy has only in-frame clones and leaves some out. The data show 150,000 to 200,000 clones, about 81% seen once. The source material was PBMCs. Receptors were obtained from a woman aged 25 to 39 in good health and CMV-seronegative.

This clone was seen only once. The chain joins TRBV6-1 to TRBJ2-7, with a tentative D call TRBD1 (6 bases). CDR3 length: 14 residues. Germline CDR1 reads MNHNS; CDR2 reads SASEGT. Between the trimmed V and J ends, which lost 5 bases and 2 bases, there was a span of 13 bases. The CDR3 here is CASSRQAAAYEQYF. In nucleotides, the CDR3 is TGTGCCAGCAGTCGACAGGCGGCAGCCTACGAGCAGTACTTC.

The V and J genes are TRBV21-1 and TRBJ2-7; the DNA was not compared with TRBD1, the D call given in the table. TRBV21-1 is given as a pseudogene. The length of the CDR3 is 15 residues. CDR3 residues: CASSTSRDRCYEQYF. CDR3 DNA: TGTGCCAGCAGCACCTCCCGGGACAGGTGTTACGAGCAGTACTTC.

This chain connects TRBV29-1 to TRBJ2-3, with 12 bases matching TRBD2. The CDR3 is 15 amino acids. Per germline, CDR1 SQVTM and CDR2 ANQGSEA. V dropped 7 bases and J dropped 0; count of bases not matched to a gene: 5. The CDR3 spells CSATSGGASTDTQYF. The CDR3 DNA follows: TGCAGCGCGACTAGCGGGGGAGCTAGCACAGATACGCAGTATTTT.

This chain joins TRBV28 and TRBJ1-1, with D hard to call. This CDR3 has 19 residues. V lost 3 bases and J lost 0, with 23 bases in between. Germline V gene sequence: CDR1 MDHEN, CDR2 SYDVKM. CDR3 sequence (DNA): TGTGCCAGCAGTTTTCGGTTTACTATGGCCGTACTTATGAACACTGAAGCTTTCTTT. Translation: CASSFRFTMAVLMNTEAFF.

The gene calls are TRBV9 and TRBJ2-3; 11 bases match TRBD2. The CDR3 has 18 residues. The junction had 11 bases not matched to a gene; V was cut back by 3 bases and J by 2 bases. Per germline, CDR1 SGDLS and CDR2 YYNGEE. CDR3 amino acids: CASSAHNPGLAVTDTQYF. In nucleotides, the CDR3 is TGTGCCAGCAGCGCCCACAACCCGGGACTAGCGGTCACAGATACGCAGTATTTT.

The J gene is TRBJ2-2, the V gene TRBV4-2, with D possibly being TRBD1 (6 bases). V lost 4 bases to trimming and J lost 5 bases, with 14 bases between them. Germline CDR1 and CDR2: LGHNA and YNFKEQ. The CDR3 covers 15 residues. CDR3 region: CASSPPGQSTGELFF. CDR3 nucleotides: TGTGCCAGCAGCCCACCAGGACAGAGTACCGGGGAGCTGTTTTTT.

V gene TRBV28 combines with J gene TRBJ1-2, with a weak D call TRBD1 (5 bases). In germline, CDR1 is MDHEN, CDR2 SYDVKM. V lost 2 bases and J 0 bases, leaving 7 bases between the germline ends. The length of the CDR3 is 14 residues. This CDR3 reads CASSLDRANYGYTF. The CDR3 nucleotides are TGTGCCAGCAGTTTAGACAGAGCTAACTATGGCTACACCTTC.

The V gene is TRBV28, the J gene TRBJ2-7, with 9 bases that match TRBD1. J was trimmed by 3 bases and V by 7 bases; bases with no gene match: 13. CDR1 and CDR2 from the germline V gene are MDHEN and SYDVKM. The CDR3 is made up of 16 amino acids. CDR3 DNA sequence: TGTGCCAGCACCTCCAGGACCGACAGGGGGGACTACGAGCAGTACTTC. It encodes CASTSRTDRGDYEQYF.

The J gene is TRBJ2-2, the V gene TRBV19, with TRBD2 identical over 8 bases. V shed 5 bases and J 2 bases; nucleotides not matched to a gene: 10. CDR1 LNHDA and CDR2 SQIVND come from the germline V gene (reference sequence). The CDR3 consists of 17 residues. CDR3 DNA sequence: TGTGCCAGTAGTTCCTCAGCGGGAGAGAAAAACACCGGGGAGCTGTTTTTT. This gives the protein CASSSSAGEKNTGELFF.

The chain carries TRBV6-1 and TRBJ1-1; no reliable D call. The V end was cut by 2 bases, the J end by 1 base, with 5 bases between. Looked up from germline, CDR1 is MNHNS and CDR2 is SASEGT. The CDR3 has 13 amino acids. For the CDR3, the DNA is TGTGCCAGCAGTGAAAGTAGGAACACTGAAGCTTTCTTT. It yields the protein CASSESRNTEAFF.

The CDR3 protein is CASSEAQRDEQFF. CDR3 DNA: TGTGCCAGCAGTGAAGCGCAACGGGATGAGCAGTTCTTC. The chain recombines TRBV6-1 with TRBJ2-1; no clear D. Germline V CDR1 and CDR2: MNHNS, SASEGT. The length of the CDR3 is 13 residues. Trimming pared 0 bases from V and 8 bases from J, leaving 8 bases between.

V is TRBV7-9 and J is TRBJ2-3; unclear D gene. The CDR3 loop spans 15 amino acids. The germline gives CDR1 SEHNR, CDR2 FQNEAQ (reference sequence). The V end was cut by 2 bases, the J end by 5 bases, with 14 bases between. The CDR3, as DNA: TGTGCCAGCAGCTTACTATTCAGGTCGGAAGATACGCAGTATTTT. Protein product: CASSLLFRSEDTQYF.

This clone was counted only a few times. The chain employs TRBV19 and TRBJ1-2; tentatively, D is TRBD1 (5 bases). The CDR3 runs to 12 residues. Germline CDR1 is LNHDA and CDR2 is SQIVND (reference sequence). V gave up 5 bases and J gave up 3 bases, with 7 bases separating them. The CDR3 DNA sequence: TGTGCCAGTAGTCGCAGGGACTATGGCTACACCTTC. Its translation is CASSRRDYGYTF. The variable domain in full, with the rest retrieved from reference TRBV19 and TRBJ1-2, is DGGITQSPKYLFRKEGQNVTLSCEQNLNHDAMYWYRQDPGQGLRLIYYSQIVNDFQKGDIAEGYSVSREKKESFPLTVTSAQKNPTAFYLCASSRRDYGYTFGSGTRLTVV.

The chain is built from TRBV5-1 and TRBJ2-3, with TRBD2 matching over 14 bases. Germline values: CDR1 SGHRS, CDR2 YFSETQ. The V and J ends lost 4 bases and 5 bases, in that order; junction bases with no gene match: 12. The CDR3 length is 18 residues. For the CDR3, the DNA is TGCGCCAGCAGCCTGAGGGCGACTAGCGGGAGGGCCCTAGATACGCAGTATTTT. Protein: CASSLRATSGRALDTQYF.